The 5 T cell receptor beta chains reported below all come from one sample, sequenced in a study of T cell responses to AZD1222 COVID-19 vaccine. Here immunoSEQ multiplex PCR was the method, and the copy in TCRdb shows in-frame clones only, minus some. The sample holds more than 60,000 clones, 65% to 90% seen once. The sequencing here drew on peripheral blood, taken on day 0 of AZD1222 vaccination. These receptors all stem from an adult in good health.

The chain couples TRBV28 to TRBJ1-5, with D possibly being TRBD1 (5 bases). The CDR3 runs to 16 residues. Per the germline V gene, CDR1 is MDHEN and CDR2 is SYDVKM. V was shortened by 4 bases and J by 7 bases, with 20 bases between the two germline ends. The CDR3 DNA sequence: TGTGCCAGCAGTTCCCCCGGGGCAGGGCGGAACCAGCCCCAGCATTTT. Translated: CASSSPGAGRNQPQHF.

This clone appeared a single time. This chain joins TRBV18 and TRBJ2-2, with D possibly being TRBD1 (6 bases). The CDR3 totals 15 residues. Germline V gives CDR1 KGHSH, CDR2 LQKENI. Trimming removed 2 bases from V and 4 bases from J, with 11 bases in between. In DNA, the CDR3 is TGTGCCAGCTCACCAGGGCAGGGGAGCACCGGGGAGCTGTTTTTT. It codes for CASSPGQGSTGELFF.

The chain is built from TRBV5-1 and TRBJ2-7; the D gene is possibly TRBD2 (6 bases). The V gene's germline CDR1 is SGHRS and CDR2 YFSETQ. The V gene lost 2 bases and the J gene lost 4 bases, with 16 bases spanning the gap. CDR3 length equals 15 residues. The CDR3 nucleotides are TGCGCCAGCAGCTTCCTGGGGGGTATAGAGTACGAGCAGTACTTC. Translated, it gives CASSFLGGIEYEQYF.

This clone has just one count. The gene calls are TRBV6-5 and TRBJ2-2; perhaps TRBD1 as D (7 bases). V lost 7 bases to trimming and J lost 5 bases, with 17 bases between them. The CDR3 is 15 residues long. Per germline, CDR1 MNHEY and CDR2 SVGAGI. The CDR3 nucleotides are TGTGCCAGCACCTCCGTCGCAGGGGGGACCGGGGAGCTGTTTTTT. Its translation is CASTSVAGGTGELFF.

This chain joins TRBV6-1 and TRBJ1-5, with D possibly being TRBD1 (5 bases). Trimming removed 0 bases at V and 4 bases at J, with 10 bases between. Germline V gives CDR1 MNHNS, CDR2 SASEGT. The length of the CDR3 is 15 residues. In nucleotides, the CDR3 is TGTGCCAGCAGTGAAGCAGGAGGGGATAATCAGCCCCAGCATTTT. Translation gives CASSEAGGDNQPQHF.